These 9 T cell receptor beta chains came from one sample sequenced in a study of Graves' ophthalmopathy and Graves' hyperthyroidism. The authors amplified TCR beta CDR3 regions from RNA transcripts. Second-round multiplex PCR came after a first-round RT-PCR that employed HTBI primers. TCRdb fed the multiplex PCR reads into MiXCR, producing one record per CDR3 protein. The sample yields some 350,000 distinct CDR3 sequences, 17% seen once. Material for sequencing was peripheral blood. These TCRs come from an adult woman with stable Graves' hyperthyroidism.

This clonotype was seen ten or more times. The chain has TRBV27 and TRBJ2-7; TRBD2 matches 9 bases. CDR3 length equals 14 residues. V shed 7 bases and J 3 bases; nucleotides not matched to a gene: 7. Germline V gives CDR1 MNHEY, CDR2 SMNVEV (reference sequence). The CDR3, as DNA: TGTGCCAGCATACGACTAGCGGACTGCTACGAGCAGTACTTC. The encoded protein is CASIRLADCYEQYF.

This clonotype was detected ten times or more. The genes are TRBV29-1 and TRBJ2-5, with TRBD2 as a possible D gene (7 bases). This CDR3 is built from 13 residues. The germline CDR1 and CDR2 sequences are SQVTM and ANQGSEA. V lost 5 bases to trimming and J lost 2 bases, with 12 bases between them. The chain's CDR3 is CSVRRGGQETQYF. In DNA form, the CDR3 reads TGCAGCGTTAGGAGGGGGGGGCAAGAGACCCAGTACTTC.

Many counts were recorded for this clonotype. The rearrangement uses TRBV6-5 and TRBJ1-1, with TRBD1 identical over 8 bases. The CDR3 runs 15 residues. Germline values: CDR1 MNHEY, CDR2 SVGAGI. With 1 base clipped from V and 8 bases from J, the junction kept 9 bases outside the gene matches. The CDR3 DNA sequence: TGTGCCAGCAGTTACTTCAACAGGGGGTCCTGGGAAGCTTTCTTT. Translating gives CASSYFNRGSWEAFF.

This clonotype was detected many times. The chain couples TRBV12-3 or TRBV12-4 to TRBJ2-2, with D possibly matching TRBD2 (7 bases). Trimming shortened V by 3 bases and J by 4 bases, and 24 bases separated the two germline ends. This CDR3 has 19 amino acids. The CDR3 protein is CASSFGRVASGGGTGELFF. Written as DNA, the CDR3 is TGTGCCAGCAGTTTTGGTCGGGTGGCTAGCGGAGGGGGCACCGGGGAGCTGTTTTTT.

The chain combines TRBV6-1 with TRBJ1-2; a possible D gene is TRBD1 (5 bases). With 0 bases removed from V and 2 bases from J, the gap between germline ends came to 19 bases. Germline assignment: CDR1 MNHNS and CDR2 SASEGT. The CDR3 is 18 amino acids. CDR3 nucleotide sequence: TGTGCCAGCAGTGAAGCATCCCGCAGGCCCAAGGGGAACTATGGCTACACCTTC. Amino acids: CASSEASRRPKGNYGYTF.

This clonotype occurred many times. CDR3 in DNA: TGCGCCAGCAGCTGGACCGAGAACACTGAAGCTTTCTTT. Protein: CASSWTENTEAFF. The chain links TRBV5-1 to TRBJ1-1, with D hard to call. From germline, CDR1 is SGHRS and CDR2 YFSETQ. CDR3 size: 13 residues. Trimming removed 3 bases from V and 1 base from J, with 7 bases in between.

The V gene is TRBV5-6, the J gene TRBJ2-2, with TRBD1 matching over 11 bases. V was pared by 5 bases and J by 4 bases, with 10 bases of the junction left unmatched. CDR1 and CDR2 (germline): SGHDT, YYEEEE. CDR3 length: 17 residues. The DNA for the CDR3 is TGTGCCAGCAGTCCCCGGGACAGGGGGTATAGCACCGGGGAGCTGTTTTTT. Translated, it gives CASSPRDRGYSTGELFF. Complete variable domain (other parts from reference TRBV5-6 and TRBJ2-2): DAGVTQSPTHLIKTRGQQVTLRCSPKSGHDTVSWYQQALGQGPQFIFQYYEEEERQRGNFPDRFSGHQFPNYSSELNVNALLLGDSALYLCASSPRDRGYSTGELFFGEGSRLTVL.

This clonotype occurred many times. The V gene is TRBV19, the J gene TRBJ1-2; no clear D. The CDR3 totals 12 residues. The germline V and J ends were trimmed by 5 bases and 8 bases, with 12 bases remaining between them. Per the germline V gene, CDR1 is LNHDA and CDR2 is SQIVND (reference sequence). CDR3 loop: CASSSGALGYTF. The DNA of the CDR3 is TGTGCCAGTAGTTCGGGCGCCTTGGGCTACACCTTC.

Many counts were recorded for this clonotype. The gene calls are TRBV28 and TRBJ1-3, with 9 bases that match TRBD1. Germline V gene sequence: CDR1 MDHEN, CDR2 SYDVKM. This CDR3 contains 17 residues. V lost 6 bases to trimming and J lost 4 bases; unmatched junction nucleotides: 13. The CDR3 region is CASRLGSTGGTGNTIYF. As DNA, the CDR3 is TGTGCCAGCAGATTAGGTTCGACAGGGGGTACGGGAAACACCATATATTTT. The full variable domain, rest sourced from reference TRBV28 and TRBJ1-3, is DVKVTQSSRYLVKRTGEKVFLECVQDMDHENMFWYRQDPGLGLRLIYFSYDVKMKEKGDIPEGYSVSREKKERFSLILESASTNQTSMYLCASRLGSTGGTGNTIYFGEGSWLTVV.